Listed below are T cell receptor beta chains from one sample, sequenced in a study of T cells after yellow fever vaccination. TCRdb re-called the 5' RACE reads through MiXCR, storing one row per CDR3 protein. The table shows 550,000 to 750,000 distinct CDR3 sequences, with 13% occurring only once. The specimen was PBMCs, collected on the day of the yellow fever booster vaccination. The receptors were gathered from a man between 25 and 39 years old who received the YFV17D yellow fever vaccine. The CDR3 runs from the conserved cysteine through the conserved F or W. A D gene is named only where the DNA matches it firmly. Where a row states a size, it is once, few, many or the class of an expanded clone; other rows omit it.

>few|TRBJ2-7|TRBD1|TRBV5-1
CASSSPGQGEWSYEQYF
TGCGCCAGCAGCTCACCGGGACAGGGGGAATGGAGCTACGAGCAGTACTTC
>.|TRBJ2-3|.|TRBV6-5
CASSYSRQPSTDTQYF
TGTGCCAGCAGTTACTCCAGACAGCCTAGCACAGATACGCAGTATTTT
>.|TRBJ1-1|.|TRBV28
CASTPDWTEAFF
TGTGCCAGCACCCCAGATTGGACTGAAGCTTTCTTT
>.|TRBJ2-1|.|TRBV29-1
CSVVRGSGNEQFF
TGCAGCGTTGTTAGGGGGAGTGGCAATGAGCAGTTCTTC
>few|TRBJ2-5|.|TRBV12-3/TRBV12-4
CASRGGRGEETQYF
TGTGCCAGCAGGGGGGGCAGGGGAGAAGAGACCCAGTACTTC
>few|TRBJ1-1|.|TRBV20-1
CSARDSRGRVANTEAFF
TGCAGTGCTAGAGATAGTCGGGGCAGGGTGGCGAACACTGAAGCTTTCTTT
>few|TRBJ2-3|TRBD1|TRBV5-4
CASSSRQGREADTQYF
TGTGCCAGCAGCTCCCGACAGGGGCGAGAAGCAGATACGCAGTATTTT
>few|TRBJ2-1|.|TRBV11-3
CASSLGGRRYNEQFF
TGTGCCAGCAGCTTAGGTGGGAGAAGGTACAATGAGCAGTTCTTC
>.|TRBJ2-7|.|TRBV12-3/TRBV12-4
CASSTDGRREQYF
TGTGCCAGCAGTACGGACGGTAGACGCGAGCAGTACTTC
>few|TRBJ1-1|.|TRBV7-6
CASSLRGKDTEAFF
TGTGCCAGCAGCTTAAGAGGGAAGGACACTGAAGCTTTCTTT
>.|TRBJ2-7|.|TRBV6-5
CASSSGRSLLEQYF
TGTGCCAGCAGTTCTGGGCGGTCACTCCTCGAGCAGTACTTC
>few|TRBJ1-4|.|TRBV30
CAWNKQGSNEKLFF
TGTGCCTGGAACAAACAGGGATCTAATGAAAAACTGTTTTTT
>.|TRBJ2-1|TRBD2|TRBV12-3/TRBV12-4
CASSFFGGGPGEQFF
TGTGCCAGCAGTTTTTTCGGGGGGGGGCCTGGGGAGCAGTTCTTC
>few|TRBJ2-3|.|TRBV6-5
CASSYSGPRETDTQYF
TGTGCCAGCAGTTACTCCGGACCTAGGGAGACAGATACGCAGTATTTT
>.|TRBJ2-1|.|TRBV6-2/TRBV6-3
CASSFVEEQFF
TGTGCCAGCAGTTTCGTGGAGGAGCAGTTCTTC
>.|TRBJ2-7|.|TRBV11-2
CATNAGYSYEQYF
TGTGCCACCAATGCAGGGTACTCCTACGAGCAGTACTTC
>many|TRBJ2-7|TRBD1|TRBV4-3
CASSQTIRDRPSYEQYF
TGCGCCAGCAGCCAGACAATCCGGGACAGACCTTCCTACGAGCAGTACTTC
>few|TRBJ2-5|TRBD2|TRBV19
CASSPRLAETQYF
TGTGCCAGTAGTCCTAGACTAGCTGAGACCCAGTACTTC
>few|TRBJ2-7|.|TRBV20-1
CSATAGTAAYEQYF
TGCAGTGCTACGGCCGGTACAGCAGCCTACGAGCAGTACTTC
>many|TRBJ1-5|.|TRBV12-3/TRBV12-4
CASSLSDQPQHF
TGTGCCAGCAGCTTGTCCGATCAGCCCCAGCATTTT
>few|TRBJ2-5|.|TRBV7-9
CASSLEGWETQYF
TGTGCCAGCAGCTTAGAAGGTTGGGAGACCCAGTACTTC
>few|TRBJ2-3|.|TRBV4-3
CASSQAPGQRKGDTQYF
TGCGCCAGCAGCCAAGCTCCGGGACAAAGAAAAGGGGATACGCAGTATTTT
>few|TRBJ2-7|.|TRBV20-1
CSAVGYWSGEQYF
TGCAGTGCGGTGGGCTATTGGTCCGGCGAGCAGTACTTC
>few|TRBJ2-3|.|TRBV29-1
CSVEQRGARTWADTQYF
TGCAGCGTTGAGCAAAGGGGGGCTAGGACTTGGGCAGATACGCAGTATTTT
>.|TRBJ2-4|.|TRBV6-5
CASSYFVGSAKNIQYF
TGTGCCAGCAGTTACTTTGTGGGGTCGGCCAAAAACATTCAGTACTTC
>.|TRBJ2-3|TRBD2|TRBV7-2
CASSPQRGSTDTQYF
TGTGCCAGCAGCCCTCAGCGGGGTAGCACAGATACGCAGTATTTT
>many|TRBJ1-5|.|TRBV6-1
CASRALGNQPQHF
TGTGCCAGCAGAGCGTTGGGCAATCAGCCCCAGCATTTT
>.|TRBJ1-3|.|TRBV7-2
CASSLGAQGRDTIYF
TGTGCCAGCAGCTTAGGGGCGCAGGGTAGAGACACCATATATTTT
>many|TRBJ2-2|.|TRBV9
CASRRTATGELFF
TGTGCCAGCAGACGGACAGCAACCGGGGAGCTGTTTTTT
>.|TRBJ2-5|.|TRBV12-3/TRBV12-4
CASAMEAQETQYF
TGTGCCAGCGCTATGGAGGCCCAAGAGACCCAGTACTTC
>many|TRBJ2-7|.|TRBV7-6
CASSLGSGLYEQYF
TGTGCCAGCAGCTTAGGATCCGGGTTATACGAGCAGTACTTC
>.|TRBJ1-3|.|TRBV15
CATSGRRHLSGNTIYF
TGTGCCACCAGCGGCCGACGGCACCTCTCTGGAAACACCATATATTTT
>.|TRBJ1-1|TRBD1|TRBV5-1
CASSSPADRNHVNTEAFF
TGCGCCAGCAGCTCCCCGGCGGACAGGAACCACGTTAACACTGAAGCTTTCTTT
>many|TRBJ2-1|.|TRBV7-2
CASSLAINNEQFF
TGTGCCAGCAGCTTAGCGATCAACAATGAGCAGTTCTTC
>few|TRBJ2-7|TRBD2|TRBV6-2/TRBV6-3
CASSRGLAGSSYEQYF
TGTGCCAGCAGCCGAGGACTAGCGGGGAGCTCCTACGAGCAGTACTTC
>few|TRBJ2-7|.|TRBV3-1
CASSYWGAPPAESSYEQYF
TGTGCCAGCAGCTACTGGGGGGCCCCCCCAGCGGAGAGCTCCTACGAGCAGTACTTC
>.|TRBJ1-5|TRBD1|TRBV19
CASSMGTVNQPQHF
TGTGCCAGTAGTATGGGGACAGTCAATCAGCCCCAGCATTTT
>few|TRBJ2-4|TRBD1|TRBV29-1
CSVIDTGAQGNIQYF
TGCAGCGTTATAGACACAGGGGCGCAGGGAAACATTCAGTACTTC
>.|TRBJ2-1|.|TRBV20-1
CSARDFRDPGNEQFF
TGCAGTGCTAGAGACTTCCGGGACCCCGGAAATGAGCAGTTCTTC
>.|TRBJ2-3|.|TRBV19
CASSIVVGDTQYF
TGTGCCAGTAGTATAGTAGTGGGAGATACGCAGTATTTT
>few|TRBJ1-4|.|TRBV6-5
CASSPRREKLFF
TGTGCCAGCAGCCCACGACGGGAAAAACTGTTTTTT
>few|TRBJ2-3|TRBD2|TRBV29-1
CSVLGASGSTDTQYF
TGCAGCGTGTTAGGCGCTAGCGGTAGCACAGATACGCAGTATTTT
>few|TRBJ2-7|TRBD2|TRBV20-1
CSARGLLATEQYF
TGCAGTGCTCGGGGACTATTAGCAACCGAGCAGTACTTC
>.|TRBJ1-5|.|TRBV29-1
CSVKDRDINQPQHF
TGCAGCGTTAAGGACCGAGACATCAATCAGCCCCAGCATTTT
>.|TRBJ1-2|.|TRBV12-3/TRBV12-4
CASVAVLNYGYTF
TGTGCCAGCGTGGCAGTTCTTAACTATGGCTACACCTTC
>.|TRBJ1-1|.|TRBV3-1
CASSQWYGNTEAFF
TGTGCCAGCAGCCAATGGTACGGGAACACTGAAGCTTTCTTT
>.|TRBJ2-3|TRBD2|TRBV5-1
CASASGTTDTQYF
TGCGCCAGCGCCAGCGGGACCACAGATACGCAGTATTTT
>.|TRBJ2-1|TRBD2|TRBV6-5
CASSYGAGERNEQFF
TGTGCCAGCAGTTACGGGGCGGGAGAGAGGAATGAGCAGTTCTTC
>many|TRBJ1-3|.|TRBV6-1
CASSEASASGNTIYF
TGTGCCAGCAGTGAAGCTTCAGCCTCTGGAAACACCATATATTTT
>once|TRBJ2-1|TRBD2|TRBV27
CASSLLKEREKFF
TGTGCCAGCAGTTTACTAAAGGAGCGGGAAAAGTTCTTC
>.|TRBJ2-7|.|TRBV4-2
CASSRSSLGLRAGEQYF
TGTGCCAGCAGCCGCTCTTCTTTAGGCCTCAGGGCGGGCGAGCAGTACTTC
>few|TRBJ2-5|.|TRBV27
CASSKGPGGLETQYF
TGTGCCAGCAGCAAAGGTCCAGGGGGGTTGGAGACCCAGTACTTC
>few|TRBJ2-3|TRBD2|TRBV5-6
CASSGEGQVGTDTQYF
TGTGCCAGCAGCGGGGAGGGGCAGGTCGGCACAGATACGCAGTATTTT
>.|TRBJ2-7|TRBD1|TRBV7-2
CASTQTGTNYEQYF
TGTGCCAGCACCCAGACAGGGACCAACTACGAGCAGTACTTC
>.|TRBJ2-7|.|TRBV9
CASSVAWSSYEQYF
TGTGCCAGCAGCGTAGCCTGGAGCTCCTACGAGCAGTACTTC